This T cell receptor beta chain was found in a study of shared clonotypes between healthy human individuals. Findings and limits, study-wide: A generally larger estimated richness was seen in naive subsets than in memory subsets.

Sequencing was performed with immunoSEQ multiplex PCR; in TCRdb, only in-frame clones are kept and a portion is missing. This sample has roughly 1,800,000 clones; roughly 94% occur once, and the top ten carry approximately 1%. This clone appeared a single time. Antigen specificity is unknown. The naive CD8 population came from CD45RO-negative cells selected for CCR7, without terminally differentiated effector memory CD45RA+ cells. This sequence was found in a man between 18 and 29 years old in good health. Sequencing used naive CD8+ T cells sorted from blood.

CDR3 sequence: CASSAQPGPGNSPLHF. CDR3 DNA: TGTGCCAGCAGCGCCCAGCCGGGACCCGGGAATTCACCCCTCCACTTT. This rearrangement joins TRBV9 to TRBJ1-6, with a possible D match to TRBD1 (5 bases). Trimming pared 3 bases from V and 7 bases from J, leaving 17 bases between. Germline CDR1 SGDLS, CDR2 YYNGEE. CDR3 size: 16 residues.